This T cell receptor (beta chain) came from a study of early T cells in non-severe SARS-CoV-2 infection. Separate cDNA molecules each had unique molecular identifiers attached to them. TCRdb itself ran the 5' RACE reads through MiXCR, one entry per CDR3 protein. The sample has around 71,000 distinct CDR3 sequences, about 14% seen once. The table lists this clonotype with many counts. This clonotype originated in an adult who was a healthcare worker with PCR-confirmed SARS-CoV-2 infection or an uninfected control (not recorded which). The specimen comprised whole blood, sampled at baseline.

The DNA for the CDR3 is TGTGCCACCAGCAGAGGAGGGGGAAGCTCCTACGAGCAGTACTTC. Protein product: CATSRGGGSSYEQYF. The chain joins TRBV15 to TRBJ2-7; possible D gene TRBD1, 6 bases. This CDR3 is built from 15 residues. Trimming removed 1 base from V and 0 bases from J, with 10 bases in between. Germline CDR1 reads LNHNV; CDR2 reads YYDKDF (reference sequence).